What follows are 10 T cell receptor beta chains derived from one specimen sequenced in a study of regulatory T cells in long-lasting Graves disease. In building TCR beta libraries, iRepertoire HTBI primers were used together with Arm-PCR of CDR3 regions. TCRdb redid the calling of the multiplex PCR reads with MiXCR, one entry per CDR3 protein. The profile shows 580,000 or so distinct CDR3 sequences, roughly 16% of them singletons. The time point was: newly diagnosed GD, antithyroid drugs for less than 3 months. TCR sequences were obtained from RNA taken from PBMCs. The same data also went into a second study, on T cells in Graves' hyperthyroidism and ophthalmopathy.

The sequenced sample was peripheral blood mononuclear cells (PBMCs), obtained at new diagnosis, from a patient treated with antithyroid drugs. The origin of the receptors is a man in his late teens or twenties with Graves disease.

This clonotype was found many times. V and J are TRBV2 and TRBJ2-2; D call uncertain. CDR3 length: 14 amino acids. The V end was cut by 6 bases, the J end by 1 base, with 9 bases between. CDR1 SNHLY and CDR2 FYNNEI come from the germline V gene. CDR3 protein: CASRVFLNTGELFF. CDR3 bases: TGTGCCAGCAGAGTCTTCCTGAACACCGGGGAGCTGTTTTTT.

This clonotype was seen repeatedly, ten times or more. CDR3 sequence reads: CASNPLGAPGHEQFF. Written as DNA, the CDR3 is TGTGCCAGCAACCCTCTCGGAGCCCCGGGGCATGAGCAGTTCTTC. This rearrangement joins TRBV7-2 to TRBJ2-1, with D perhaps being TRBD1 or TRBD2 (5 bases each). Trimming took 7 bases from V and 8 from J, leaving 21 bases between them. CDR1 and CDR2 (germline): SGHTA, FQGNSA. The CDR3 spans 15 residues.

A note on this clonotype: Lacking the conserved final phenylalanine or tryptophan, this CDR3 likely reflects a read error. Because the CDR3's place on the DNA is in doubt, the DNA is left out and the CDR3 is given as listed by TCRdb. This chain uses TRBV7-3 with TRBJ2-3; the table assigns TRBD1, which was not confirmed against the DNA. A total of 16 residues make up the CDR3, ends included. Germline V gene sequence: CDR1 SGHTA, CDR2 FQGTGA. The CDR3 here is CASSNKSTGPGGTIGS.

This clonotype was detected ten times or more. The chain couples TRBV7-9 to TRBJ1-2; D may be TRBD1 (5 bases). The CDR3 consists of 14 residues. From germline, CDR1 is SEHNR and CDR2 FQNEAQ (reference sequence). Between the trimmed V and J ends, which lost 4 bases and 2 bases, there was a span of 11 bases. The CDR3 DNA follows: TGTGCCAGCAGCTACTCCGGGACCAACTATGGCTACACCTTC. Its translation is CASSYSGTNYGYTF. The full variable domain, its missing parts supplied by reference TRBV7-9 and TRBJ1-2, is DTGVSQNPRHKITKRGQNVTFRCDPISEHNRLYWYRQTLGQGPEFLTYFQNEAQLEKSRLLSDRFSAERPKGSFSTLEIQRTEQGDSAMYLCASSYSGTNYGYTFGSGTRLTVV.

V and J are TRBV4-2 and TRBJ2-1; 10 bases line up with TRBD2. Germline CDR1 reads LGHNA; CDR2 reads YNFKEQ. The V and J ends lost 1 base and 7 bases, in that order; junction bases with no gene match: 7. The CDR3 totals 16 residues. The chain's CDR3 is CASSQGASGSWNEQFF. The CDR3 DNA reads TGTGCCAGCAGCCAAGGGGCTAGCGGGAGCTGGAATGAGCAGTTCTTC.

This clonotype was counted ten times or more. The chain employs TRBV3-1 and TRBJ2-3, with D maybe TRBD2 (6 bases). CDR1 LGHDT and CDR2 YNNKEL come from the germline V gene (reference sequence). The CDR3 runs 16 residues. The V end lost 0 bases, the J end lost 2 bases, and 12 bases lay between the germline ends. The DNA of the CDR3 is TGTGCCAGCAGCCAAGATCGGGGCGGGGTCACAGATACGCAGTATTTT. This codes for CASSQDRGGVTDTQYF.

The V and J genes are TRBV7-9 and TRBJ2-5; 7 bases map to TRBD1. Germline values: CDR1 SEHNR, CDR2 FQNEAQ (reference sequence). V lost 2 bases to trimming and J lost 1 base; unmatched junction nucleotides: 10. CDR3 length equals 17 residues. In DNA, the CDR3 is TGTGCCAGCAGCTTAATGGGGACAGCTACAATCCAAGAGACCCAGTACTTC. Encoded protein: CASSLMGTATIQETQYF.

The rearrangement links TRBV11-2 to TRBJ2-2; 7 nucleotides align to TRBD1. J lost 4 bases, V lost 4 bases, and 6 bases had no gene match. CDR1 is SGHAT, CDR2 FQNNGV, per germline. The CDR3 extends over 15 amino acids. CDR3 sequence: CASSSRTGSTGELFF. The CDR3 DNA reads TGTGCCAGCAGCTCACGGACAGGCTCCACCGGGGAGCTGTTTTTT.

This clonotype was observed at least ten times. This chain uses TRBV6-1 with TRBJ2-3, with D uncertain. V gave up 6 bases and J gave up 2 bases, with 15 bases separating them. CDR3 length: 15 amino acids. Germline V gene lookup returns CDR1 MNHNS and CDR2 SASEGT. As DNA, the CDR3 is TGTGCCAGCAGAGAGCTGGAGTGGCTCACAGATACGCAGTATTTT. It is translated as CASRELEWLTDTQYF.

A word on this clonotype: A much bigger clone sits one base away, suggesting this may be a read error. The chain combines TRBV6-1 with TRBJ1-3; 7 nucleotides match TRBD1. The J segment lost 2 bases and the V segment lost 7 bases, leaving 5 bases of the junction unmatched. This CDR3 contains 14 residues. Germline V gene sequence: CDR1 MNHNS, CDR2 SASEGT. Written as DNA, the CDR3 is TGTGCCAGCACCACAGGGGATCCTGGAAACACCATATATTTT. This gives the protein CASTTGDPGNTIYF.